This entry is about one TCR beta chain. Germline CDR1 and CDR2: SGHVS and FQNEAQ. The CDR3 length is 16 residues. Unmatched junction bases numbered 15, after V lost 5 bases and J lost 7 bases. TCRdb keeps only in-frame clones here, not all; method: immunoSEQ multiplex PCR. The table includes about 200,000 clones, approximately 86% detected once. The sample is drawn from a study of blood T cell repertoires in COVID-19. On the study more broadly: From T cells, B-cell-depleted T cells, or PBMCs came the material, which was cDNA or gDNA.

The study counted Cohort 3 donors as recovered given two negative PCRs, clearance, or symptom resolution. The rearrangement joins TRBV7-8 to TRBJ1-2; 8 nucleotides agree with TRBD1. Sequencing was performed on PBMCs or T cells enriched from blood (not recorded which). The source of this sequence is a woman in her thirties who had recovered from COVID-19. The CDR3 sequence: CASSILSYQGASGYTF. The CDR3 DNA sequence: TGTGCCAGCAGCATCTTATCTTACCAGGGGGCGAGTGGCTACACCTTC. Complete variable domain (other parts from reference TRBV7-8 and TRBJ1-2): GAGVSQSPRYKVAKRGQDVALRCDPISGHVSLFWYQQALGQGPEFLTYFQNEAQLDKSGLPSDRFFAERPEGSVSTLKIQRTQQEDSAVYLCASSILSYQGASGYTFGSGTRLTVV.